This TCR beta chain derives from a study of T cells after yellow fever vaccination. MiXCR, run by TCRdb on the 5' RACE reads, gives a single entry per CDR3 protein. The sample has over 110,000 distinct CDR3 sequences, roughly 8% seen once; the top ten hold roughly 0.76%. This clonotype was seen ten or more times. V was shortened by 0 bases and J by 0 bases, with 3 bases between the two germline ends. The CDR3 totals 14 residues. Germline CDR1 is KGHSH and CDR2 is LQKENI. The TCR sequence derives from a man aged 25 to 40 who received the YFV17D yellow fever vaccine. V and J are TRBV18 and TRBJ2-1; no reliable D call. Here the sequenced sample was CD4+ T cells sorted from PBMCs, taken 5 days after the yellow fever booster vaccination. CDR3 region: CASSPPDSYNEQFF. In DNA, the CDR3 is TGTGCCAGCTCACCACCAGACTCCTACAATGAGCAGTTCTTC.